Below, 20 T cell receptor beta chains from the same sample are listed, as sequenced in a study of cytomegalovirus exposure and HLA in healthy donors. 13 Jbeta primers and 60 Vbeta primers were used for the PCR. Repertoires were generated with immunoSEQ multiplex PCR, while TCRdb's copy carries only in-frame clones and drops some. The sample includes roughly 65,000 clones. The sequenced sample consisted of PBMCs. These receptors were taken from a boy aged 5-17 years in good health and CMV-seronegative.

V usage is TRBV5-8 and J usage is TRBJ1-5; D is perhaps TRBD1 (5 bases). Trimming left V 2 bases short and J 1 base short, with 25 bases between. CDR3 size: 20 residues. Germline V gene lookup returns CDR1 SGHTS and CDR2 YDEGEE. The CDR3: CASSFLTGTWEGSSNQPQHF. The CDR3 DNA reads TGTGCCAGCAGCTTTCTGACCGGGACGTGGGAGGGATCGAGCAATCAGCCCCAGCATTTT.

The V call is TRBV19, the J call TRBJ2-3; 7 bases line up with TRBD1. Germline CDR1 reads LNHDA; CDR2 reads SQIVND (reference sequence). V lost 5 bases, J lost 8 bases, and 1 base stayed unmatched. The CDR3 consists of 11 residues. CDR3 amino acids: CASSSGGTQYF. CDR3 in DNA: TGTGCCAGTAGTTCAGGGGGTACGCAGTATTTT.

The chain joins TRBV9 to TRBJ2-3, with TRBD2 identical over 12 bases. After removal of 3 bases from V and 6 bases from J, the junction contained 5 bases not matched to a gene. The length of the CDR3 is 15 residues. Germline assignment: CDR1 SGDLS and CDR2 YYNGEE. The CDR3 is CASSARLAGEDTQYF. CDR3 DNA sequence: TGTGCCAGCAGCGCTCGACTAGCGGGGGAGGATACGCAGTATTTT.

This chain joins TRBV30 and TRBJ1-6; D remains unclear. The length of the CDR3 is 12 residues. Trimming pared 3 bases from V and 5 bases from J, leaving 5 bases between. Germline V gene sequence: CDR1 GTSNPN, CDR2 SVGIG (reference sequence). In DNA form, the CDR3 reads TGTGCCTGGAGGGCAAATAATTCACCCCTCCACTTT. Translating gives CAWRANNSPLHF.

V gene TRBV5-8 combines with J gene TRBJ2-2; D may be TRBD2 (5 bases). Per germline, CDR1 SGHTS and CDR2 YDEGEE. The CDR3 has 14 amino acids. Trimming removed 5 bases from V and 1 base from J, with 9 bases in between. CDR3 sequence reads: CASSRRGNTGELFF. CDR3 DNA: TGTGCCAGCAGTCGACGGGGGAACACCGGGGAGCTGTTTTTT. Complete variable domain (other parts from reference TRBV5-8 and TRBJ2-2): EAGVTQSPTHLIKTRGQQATLRCSPISGHTSVYWYQQALGLGLQFLLWYDEGEERNRGNFPPRFSGRQFPNYSSELNVNALELEDSALYLCASSRRGNTGELFFGEGSRLTVL.

The gene calls are TRBV19 and TRBJ1-5; D remains ambiguous. Germline CDR1 is LNHDA and CDR2 is SQIVND (reference sequence). The CDR3 totals 13 residues. The V end lost 1 base, the J end lost 4 bases, and 5 bases lay between the germline ends. CDR3 loop: CASSIGVNQPQHF. The DNA of the CDR3 is TGTGCCAGTAGTATAGGAGTAAATCAGCCCCAGCATTTT.

This chain uses TRBV7-9 with TRBJ1-2, with 7 bases aligning to TRBD1. The ends lost 6 bases at V and 5 bases at J; junction bases unmatched: 15. The germline gives CDR1 SEHNR, CDR2 FQNEAQ (reference sequence). This CDR3 has 16 amino acids. CDR3 DNA sequence: TGTGCCAGCAGTTTGGGCGGGGGGGACAGACTTTATGGCTACACCTTC. It yields the protein CASSLGGGDRLYGYTF. Variable domain in full (rest from reference TRBV7-9 and TRBJ1-2): DTGVSQNPRHKITKRGQNVTFRCDPISEHNRLYWYRQTLGQGPEFLTYFQNEAQLEKSRLLSDRFSAERPKGSFSTLEIQRTEQGDSAMYLCASSLGGGDRLYGYTFGSGTRLTVV.

The chain recombines TRBV2 with TRBJ2-1; TRBD1 aligns across 8 bases. CDR3 length equals 15 residues. V trimming: 5 bases; J trimming: 7 bases; junction bases outside the gene matches: 10. Germline V gene sequence: CDR1 SNHLY, CDR2 FYNNEI. The CDR3 bases are TGTGCCAGCAGTTCTCCTCAAGGGACAGGTAATGAGCAGTTCTTC. It codes for CASSSPQGTGNEQFF.

J is TRBJ1-3 and V is TRBV15; weak D call: TRBD1 (5 bases). This CDR3 is 15 amino acids long. V dropped 2 bases and J dropped 0 bases, with 8 bases sitting between them. Per the germline V gene, CDR1 is LNHNV and CDR2 is YYDKDF (reference sequence). CDR3 coding DNA: TGTGCCACCAGCAGAAGCAGGGACTCTGGAAACACCATATATTTT. The encoded protein is CATSRSRDSGNTIYF.

The gene calls are TRBV15 and TRBJ1-5; D possibly corresponds to TRBD1 (6 bases). CDR3 size: 16 residues. The germline V and J ends were trimmed by 0 bases and 4 bases, with 13 bases remaining between them. CDR1 is LNHNV, CDR2 YYDKDF, per germline (reference sequence). The CDR3 is CATSRDTGRGNQPQHF. In DNA, the CDR3 is TGTGCCACCAGCAGAGATACAGGGAGGGGGAATCAGCCCCAGCATTTT.

The genes are TRBV27 and TRBJ2-1; TRBD1 might be the D (5 bases). The length of the CDR3 is 15 residues. Trimming cost V 5 bases and J 1 base, with 12 bases left between them. Per the germline V gene, CDR1 is MNHEY and CDR2 is SMNVEV (reference sequence). In DNA, the CDR3 is TGTGCCAGCAGTCCTAGGGGAAAGTCCTACAATGAGCAGTTCTTC. It encodes CASSPRGKSYNEQFF.

The V gene is TRBV4-1, the J gene TRBJ1-1; 7 bases align to TRBD1. The CDR3 loop spans 15 amino acids. The V gene end was trimmed by 7 bases and the J gene end by 0 bases; junction bases not matched to a gene: 8. CDR1 is MGHRA and CDR2 is YSYEKL in the germline V gene. CDR3 in amino acids: CASTPGQLMNTEAFF. The CDR3 nucleotides read TGCGCCAGCACCCCGGGACAGCTCATGAACACTGAAGCTTTCTTT.

The CDR3 reads CASSDGTSNSPLHF. CDR3 coding DNA: TGTGCCAGCAGTGATGGGACATCAAATTCACCCCTCCACTTT. The chain is built from TRBV25-1 and TRBJ1-6; D is perhaps TRBD1 (6 bases). The germline V gene has CDR1 MGHDK and CDR2 SYGVNS. With 3 bases removed from V and 7 bases from J, the gap between germline ends came to 10 bases. The CDR3 consists of 14 residues.

As concerns this clone: At one of its ends the junction is not consistent with the germline gene, which may arise from a read error. The chain recombines TRBV6-5 with TRBJ2-7; tentatively, D is TRBD1 (5 bases). CDR1 and CDR2 from the germline V gene are MNHEY and SVGAGI. The CDR3 contains 11 residues. The DNA for the CDR3 is TGCGACGTAAGGGGTTACTACGAGCAGTACTTC. It specifies CDVRGYYEQYF.

The V gene is TRBV5-4, the J gene TRBJ2-1; weak D call: TRBD1 (5 bases). V lost 4 bases to trimming and J lost 0 bases, with 14 bases between them. The CDR3 loop spans 16 amino acids. Germline V gene sequence: CDR1 SGHNT, CDR2 YYREEE (reference sequence). In nucleotides, the CDR3 is TGTGCCAGCAGCATGTCGTTTCAGGGCTCCTACAATGAGCAGTTCTTC. It specifies CASSMSFQGSYNEQFF.

The genes are TRBV10-1 and TRBJ1-1; no reliable D call. The CDR3 loop spans 13 amino acids. Germline CDR1 WNHNN, CDR2 SYGVQD (reference sequence). V was cut by 3 bases and J by 0 bases, with 5 bases left in between. CDR3 sequence reads: CASSDSLNTEAFF. CDR3 sequence (DNA): TGCGCCAGCAGTGACAGTCTGAACACTGAAGCTTTCTTT.

The V gene is TRBV30, the J gene TRBJ2-7; TRBD1 might be the D (6 bases). The germline V and J ends were trimmed by 2 bases and 6 bases, with 11 bases remaining between them. This CDR3 spans 12 amino acids. Germline V lookup: CDR1 GTSNPN, CDR2 SVGIG (reference sequence). The CDR3 DNA sequence: TGTGCCTGGAGTAATACAGGGTCCGAGCAGTACTTC. As protein: CAWSNTGSEQYF.

The rearrangement joins TRBV7-7 to TRBJ2-7; maybe TRBD1 (6 bases). Deletions cut 5 bases from V and 2 bases from J, with 13 bases between. This CDR3 has 14 amino acids. From germline, CDR1 is SSHAT and CDR2 FNYEAQ (reference sequence). DNA for the CDR3: TGTGCCAGCAGCCCGGGACAAAGGCCCTACGAGCAGTACTTC. It encodes CASSPGQRPYEQYF.

The rearrangement links TRBV7-8 to TRBJ1-6, with D maybe TRBD1 (6 bases). Germline V gene sequence: CDR1 SGHVS, CDR2 FQNEAQ. CDR3 length equals 16 residues. Trimming took 2 bases from V and 8 from J, leaving 16 bases between them. Here the CDR3 reads CASSLIGRGKDSPLHF. CDR3 DNA: TGTGCCAGCAGCTTAATAGGCAGGGGAAAGGATTCACCCCTCCACTTT.

V is TRBV5-1 and J is TRBJ1-1; D is unresolved. V lost 1 base and J 4 bases, leaving 8 bases between the germline ends. CDR3 length equals 13 residues. Germline V gene sequence: CDR1 SGHRS, CDR2 YFSETQ. The CDR3 bases are TGCGCCAGCAGCTTGATCGGGGTCACTGAAGCTTTCTTT. Residues: CASSLIGVTEAFF.